A selection of T cell receptor beta chains follows, all from one sample in a study of Graves' ophthalmopathy and Graves' hyperthyroidism. TCRdb re-analysed the multiplex PCR reads in MiXCR, keeping a single row per CDR3 protein. The sample has under 200,000 distinct CDR3 sequences, over 35% seen once. Source material: peripheral blood. All receptors come from a woman in her thirties or forties with Graves' ophthalmopathy. Both conserved end residues are part of each CDR3. Each record gives: J gene, D gene, V gene, clone size, CDR3 protein, CDR3 DNA. A D gene is named only where the DNA matches it firmly. Size values are once, few and many counts, or a class for expanded clones, and some rows have none.

TRBJ2-7 - TRBV2 - CASSGSAYYEQYF TGTGCCAGCAGTGGTTCCGCGTACTACGAGCAGTACTTC
TRBJ2-5 TRBD1 TRBV6-1 - CASRSRDRGKETQYF TGTGCCAGCAGGTCCCGGGACAGGGGGAAAGAGACCCAGTACTTC
TRBJ2-2 - TRBV5-1 - CASSSEGPGELFF TGCGCCAGCAGCTCAGAGGGGCCCGGGGAGCTGTTTTTT
TRBJ1-4 - TRBV6-5 many CATTWDEKLFF TGTGCCACAACATGGGACGAAAAACTGTTTTTT
TRBJ1-1 TRBD1 TRBV7-9 - CASSPGTAIEAFF TGTGCCAGCAGTCCCGGGACAGCTATTGAAGCTTTCTTT
TRBJ2-7 - TRBV9 once CASSVDPGSYEQYF TGTGCCAGCAGCGTAGATCCAGGGAGTTACGAGCAGTACTTC
TRBJ1-1 - TRBV12-3/TRBV12-4 few CASSTPGETEAFF TGTGCCAGCAGCACTCCAGGGGAGACTGAAGCTTTCTTT
TRBJ1-2 TRBD1 TRBV12-3/TRBV12-4 - CASSPSGTGGDYGYTF TGTGCCAGCAGTCCCTCCGGGACAGGGGGCGACTATGGCTACACCTTC
TRBJ2-7 TRBD1 TRBV28 many CASMPPGQGSHEQYF TGTGCCAGCATGCCACCGGGACAGGGTTCCCACGAGCAGTACTTC
TRBJ1-6 - TRBV27 - CASSWGDTYNSPLHF TGTGCCAGCAGCTGGGGGGACACTTATAATTCACCCCTCCACTTT
TRBJ1-5 - TRBV6-1 many CASSDVPDQPQHF TGTGCCAGCAGCGACGTCCCGGACCAGCCCCAGCATTTT
TRBJ1-5 - TRBV24-1 - CATSDPGTGQPQHF TGTGCCACCAGTGACCCGGGAACTGGTCAGCCCCAGCATTTT
TRBJ1-1 - TRBV20-1 many CSARTTESTEAFF TGCAGTGCTAGGACGACAGAGTCGACTGAAGCTTTCTTT
TRBJ2-2 - TRBV30 many CAWSMAHAGELFF TGTGCCTGGAGCATGGCCCACGCCGGGGAGCTGTTTTTT
TRBJ1-6 - TRBV12-3/TRBV12-4 many CASTHDSSYNSPLHF TGTGCCAGCACTCATGACAGCTCCTATAATTCACCCCTCCACTTT
TRBJ1-2 - TRBV27 - CASTRDRWAALTGYTF TGTGCCAGCACCCGAGACCGGTGGGCAGCTCTTACTGGCTACACCTTC
TRBJ1-5 TRBD1 TRBV28 many CASSQRDSRYSNQPQHF TGTGCCAGCAGTCAGAGGGACAGCCGCTATAGCAATCAGCCCCAGCATTTT
TRBJ2-5 - TRBV28 once CATSDTQKETQYF TGTGCCACCAGTGATACACAGAAAGAGACCCAGTACTTC
TRBJ2-1 - TRBV29-1 - CSVEVGAGQFF TGCAGCGTTGAGGTGGGGGCCGGGCAGTTCTTC
TRBJ2-7 TRBD2 TRBV20-1 many CSARDPGLDVTYEQYF TGCAGTGCTAGAGATCCGGGACTAGACGTGACCTACGAGCAGTACTTC
TRBJ1-5 - TRBV19 - CASSIASASNQPQHF TGTGCCAGTAGTATTGCCAGCGCCAGCAATCAGCCCCAGCATTTT
TRBJ1-1 TRBD1 TRBV6-2/TRBV6-3 - CASILQGATEAFF TGTGCCAGCATCCTACAGGGGGCCACTGAAGCTTTCTTT
TRBJ1-2 - TRBV6-2/TRBV6-3 few CASSDTVNYGYTF TGTGCCAGCAGCGATACCGTTAACTATGGCTACACCTTC
TRBJ1-6 TRBD1 TRBV6-1 many CASSEGQTNSPLHF TGTGCCAGCAGTGAGGGACAGACGAATTCACCCCTCCACTTT
TRBJ2-1 TRBD2 TRBV4-1 many CASSLYLGTSGRREQFF TGCGCCAGCAGCCTATACCTCGGGACTAGCGGGAGGAGGGAGCAGTTCTTC
TRBJ2-7 - TRBV29-1 - CSVETGTDYEQYF TGCAGCGTTGAAACAGGAACCGACTACGAGCAGTACTTC
TRBJ1-1 - TRBV7-9 - CASFRGGENTEAFF TGTGCCAGCTTCAGAGGAGGAGAGAACACTGAAGCTTTCTTT
TRBJ1-1 TRBD1 TRBV10-3 many CAISEREQGAEAFF TGTGCCATCAGTGAGAGGGAACAGGGGGCCGAAGCTTTCTTT
TRBJ2-2 - TRBV10-3 many CAISELVQGPTGELFF TGTGCCATCAGTGAGTTGGTACAGGGCCCAACCGGGGAGCTGTTTTTT
TRBJ1-2 - TRBV11-1 - CASSLAQVSGPNYGYTF TGTGCCAGCAGCTTAGCGCAGGTGTCTGGTCCCAACTATGGCTACACCTTC
TRBJ2-2 - TRBV6-5 - CASSYSRDRLSGELFF TGTGCCAGCAGTTACTCGCGGGACAGACTATCCGGGGAGCTGTTTTTT
TRBJ1-1 TRBD1 TRBV9 many CASSVAEGFAGGNTEAFF TGTGCCAGCAGCGTCGCAGAGGGGTTTGCAGGGGGTAACACTGAAGCTTTCTTT
TRBJ2-7 - TRBV20-1 - CSVLGSGQITYEQYF TGCAGTGTTTTGGGGAGCGGGCAGATAACCTACGAGCAGTACTTC
TRBJ1-2 - TRBV15 - CATSSALWASYGYTF TGTGCCACCAGCAGCGCCCTGTGGGCGAGCTATGGCTACACCTTC
TRBJ2-7 - TRBV4-1 many CASSPMEGLGEQYF TGCGCCAGCAGCCCTATGGAGGGGCTTGGCGAGCAGTACTTC
TRBJ1-5 TRBD1 TRBV19 - CASSQGTVQPQHF TGTGCCAGTAGCCAGGGGACAGTTCAGCCCCAGCATTTT